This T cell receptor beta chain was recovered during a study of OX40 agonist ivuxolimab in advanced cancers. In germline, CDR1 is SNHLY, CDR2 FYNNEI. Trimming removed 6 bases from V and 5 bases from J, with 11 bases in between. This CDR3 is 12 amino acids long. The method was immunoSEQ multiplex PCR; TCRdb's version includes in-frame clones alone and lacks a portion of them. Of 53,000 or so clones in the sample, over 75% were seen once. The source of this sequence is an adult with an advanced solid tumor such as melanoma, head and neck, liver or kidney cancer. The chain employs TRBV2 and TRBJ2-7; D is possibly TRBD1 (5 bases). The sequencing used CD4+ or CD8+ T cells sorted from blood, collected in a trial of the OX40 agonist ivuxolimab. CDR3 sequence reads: CASRGQIHEQYF. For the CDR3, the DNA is TGTGCCAGCAGGGGGCAGATCCACGAGCAGTACTTC.